One TCR beta chain is described in this entry. No cognate antigen has been identified for it. Base qualities are missing; no much larger clone stands one base away. In total, roughly 670 healthy bone marrow donors made up the cohort. All cohort members were sampled while nominally healthy, although unrecorded immune exposures were likely present. The donor was CMV seronegative and was included in the group of over 300 seronegative cohort members. A peripheral blood sample was collected from each donor, and TCR beta sequencing was performed on peripheral blood mononuclear cells. The Qiagen DNeasy Blood Extraction Kit was used to extract genomic DNA from the blood cell samples. Library preparation employed the immunoSEQ multiplex PCR assay. For the multiplex PCR, a mixture combining 60 forward primers for TCR Vbeta segments and 13 reverse primers for TCR Jbeta segments was used. Amplification of the CDR3 region of rearranged TCR beta genes was performed with a multiplex PCR assay on genomic DNA. The amplified TCR beta libraries were sequenced on the Illumina HiSeq System as 87-base-pair reads. The published analysis was carried out like this. Across the 666 repertoires, a later analysis counted 75 million to 90 million unique TCR beta chains, approximately 10 million of which were shared by at least two donors. Raw reads were error-corrected and collapsed into unique sequences by a nearest-neighbor algorithm in which closely related sequences were merged to remove PCR and sequencing errors. CDR3 sequences were aligned to IMGT reference sequences to assign V, D and J gene segments. For a sequence to be retained, at least a six-nucleotide match to both a V gene segment and a J gene segment was required. A rearrangement was called productive if the CDR3 had no stop codons and remained in frame with V and J, and every other rearrangement was called non-productive. Following IMGT convention, CDR3 was defined as the stretch from the second conserved V-encoded cysteine to the conserved J-encoded phenylalanine. Sequences without an unambiguous match to a single V gene segment were excluded from the earlier analysis of a few hundred of the donors. An earlier analysis of several hundred of the donors called V segments functional above 56.7% productive rearrangements and segregating when the between-donor standard deviation exceeded 5%. A statistical classification framework was developed to diagnose cytomegalovirus status using the catalog of TCR beta chain sequences. In a later analysis, V and J genes were assigned by comparing TCR nucleotide sequences against IMGT/GENE-DB human TR gene sequences. Using the TCRdist pipeline, a later analysis assigned CDR3 sequences along with most-parsimonious VDJ recombination scenarios. In a later analysis, each TCR beta chain was defined by its CDR3 amino acid sequence together with its V-gene family, and reads without a unique V-gene family were excluded. As a way to deal with suspected cross-contamination and a sequencing artifact, a later analysis dropped 500 to 700 nucleotide sequences that were highly shared and had low generation probability. In a later analysis, a clonal expansion index for each public chain was calculated from normalized within-repertoire ranks of inferred template counts. In a later analysis, generation probabilities were computed with a VDJ recombination model fitted to out-of-frame rearrangements, and the resulting probabilities were checked against IGoR. Hypergeometric tests were used in a later analysis to score TCR-TCR, TCR-HLA and TCR-CMV co-occurrence, with a repertoire-size bias correction applied to the TCR pairs. To estimate false discovery rates, a later analysis permuted the HLA or CMV assignments 20 times. A later analysis grouped co-occurring TCRs with DBSCAN, adding TCRdist sequence similarity when clustering within HLA-allele-positive subsets. Repertoires with fewer than 30,000 or more than 120,000 public chains were left out of co-occurrence clustering, as were five repertoires with anomalous nucleotide sharing. The table was pulled from immuneACCESS by TCRdb, which kept in-frame rearrangements only. Such tables lose some clones; where checked, under half of the loss comes from unresolved V genes, and the rest has no known cause. D and trimming were read from the DNA, whereas the V and J calls and clone size are those reported in that table. This sample holds about 190,000 clones; around 83% were observed only once. Jointly, the top ten make up 0.7% to 0.95% of the sample.

The sample originates from a study of cytomegalovirus exposure and HLA in healthy donors (dated by TCRdb to about 2017). Regarding the complete study: According to an earlier analysis of 587 of the donors, some 170 million T cells yielded some 110 million unique TCR beta sequences and approximately 280 Gb of sequence data. About 310 gigabases of sequencing data and tens of millions of unique TCR sequences were included in an early release covering roughly 700 HLA-typed donors. Among the roughly 390 genotyped donors, roughly 80% belonged to the genetic ancestry cluster associated with self-reported Caucasian donors. The study aimed to test whether signatures of past pathogen exposure could be identified by cataloging public T cell receptors. The study used immunosequencing to profile the T cell repertoires of about 670 subjects and linked those repertoires to cytomegalovirus serostatus. Besides the first cohort of hundreds of subjects, a separate validation cohort made up of 120 different subjects was used. To predict cytomegalovirus infection status, the study combined high-throughput TCR immunosequencing, statistical association of individual TCRs with disease status, and machine learning. A later analysis re-analyzed previously published TCR beta repertoires from 500 to 700 donors and added high-resolution HLA genotyping to study TCR occurrence patterns. The later analysis used no new phenotypic data to find candidate immune exposures, relying instead on TCR beta sequences and their occurrence across donors. An earlier analysis of 587 of the donors used high-throughput TCR beta sequencing to judge whether each TCR beta V gene segment behaved as functional or pseudogenic. Alongside the repertoire data, information on donor age, sex, ethnicity and CMV serostatus was compiled. A later genetic analysis used genome-wide SNP genotypes for about three fifths of the 666 donors, treating that subset as a discovery cohort. Every discovery cohort repertoire had been produced on one sequencing platform. Class I and class II HLA loci were covered by the typing at four-digit resolution. Typing coverage differed by locus: A, B, C, DRB1 and DQB1 were typed in about 620-630 donors, DQA1 in approximately 520, DPA1 in some 600, and DPB1 in around 440. Roughly 5 DR-DQ haplotypes were handled as single units for association and clustering, since linkage in the cohort was strong. Across roughly 420 genotyped donors of the cohort, an average of about 250,000 unique TCR beta nucleotide sequences per donor were sequenced, and 15% to 20% of those sequences were non-productive. The paper as a whole reports these results and caveats: Linkage disequilibrium might explain the correlated functional status among segregating V segments, but an unknown experimental factor could not be excluded. In a later analysis, most CMV-associated TCR beta chains were found to appear HLA-restricted, with HLA associations seemingly driven largely by CMV exposure. A further reported finding was that TCR beta sequences accurately predicted the HLA-A and HLA-B alleles for most subjects in the first cohort. A later genetic analysis reported fewer N-insertions in productive TCRs among donors in an Asian-associated ancestry cluster than the roughly 700-donor mean. The classifier was reported to diagnose cytomegalovirus status with high specificity and sensitivity in both the original and validation cohorts. In a later analysis, the rate of TCR association differed among HLA loci, with DRB1 alleles having the most associated TCRs and HLA-C alleles having the fewest. When HLA alleles, especially DR and DQ, strongly co-occurred, attributing TCR associations to individual alleles was difficult. Presence/absence analyses assumed roughly uniform sequencing depth across donors, an assumption that may not hold. In vitro tests confirmed that a few of the cytomegalovirus-associated TCR beta chains recognize cytomegalovirus antigens. In an earlier analysis of roughly 560 of the donors, most TCR beta V segments were observed in productive rearrangements about 90% or about 30% of the time, broadly matching IMGT annotations. Across donors, most TCR sequences were observed very rarely, whereas some public TCRs were present in many individuals. HLA typing was unavailable for some donors at each locus, so association tests used only the typed subset. Because counts were too low, roughly 18 rarely observed V segments, including chromosome 9 orphons, were left out of the earlier analysis of over 550 of the donors. In the study, around 150 TCR beta chains were listed as associated with cytomegalovirus. In a later analysis, several top co-occurrence clusters were reported to appear linked to parvovirus B19, influenza, CMV and Epstein-Barr virus. V-gene and J-gene trimming of TCR beta chains was associated with a missense DCLRE1C variant in a later genetic analysis, and the association was replicated in an independent cohort. The authors suggested that the approach could potentially be generalized to other disease states and immunological phenotypes. A later analysis found that HLA-associated TCR beta chains were more clonally expanded and had lower generation probabilities than equally common non-associated chains. In a later analysis, more than 15,000 TCR beta sequences were associated with specific HLA alleles at a false discovery rate of 0.05. A cluster of highly shared sequence variants was judged likely to be a technical artifact of the sequencing pipeline. For the cohort, immune exposure information was limited to CMV serostatus. In this cohort, only TCR beta chains were sequenced, and detectable features were limited by the absence of alpha or paired-chain data.

The source of this sequence is a woman under 30 in good health and CMV-seronegative. The sequenced sample consisted of PBMCs.

CDR3 reads: CASSYDSNSPLHF. Here is the DNA: TGTGCCAGCAGTTACGACAGTAATTCACCCCTCCACTTT. The sequence links TRBV6-5 to TRBJ1-6; the D gene is perhaps TRBD1, from 5 matching bases. CDR1 and CDR2 are read off the germline V gene as MNHEY and SVGAGI. The CDR3 contains 13 residues, cysteine and phenylalanine counted. Only the CDR3 DNA stays, 39 bases, in frame from base 1. Between the V and J ends, shortened by 2 bases and 6 bases respectively, the junction contains 5 bases.